This TCR beta chain was documented in a study of shared clonotypes between healthy human individuals. Clones were read by immunoSEQ multiplex PCR, and TCRdb kept only the in-frame ones, dropping some. This table has about 1 million clones, around 76% appearing once. The V end was cut by 5 bases, the J end by 3 bases, with 10 bases between. This CDR3 has 14 amino acids. The germline CDR1 and CDR2 sequences are SEHNR and FQNEAQ (reference sequence). The chain has TRBV7-9 and TRBJ1-4; no definite D call. Sequenced: memory CD4+ T cells sorted from blood. Indicated subset: CD45RA-negative fraction. The TCR comes from a man aged 18 to 30 in good health. CDR3 loop: CASSPDRPNEKLFF. The CDR3 bases are TGTGCCAGCAGCCCGGACCGACCTAATGAAAAACTGTTTTTT. Together with reference TRBV7-9 and TRBJ1-4, the CDR3 gives the full variable domain: DTGVSQNPRHKITKRGQNVTFRCDPISEHNRLYWYRQTLGQGPEFLTYFQNEAQLEKSRLLSDRFSAERPKGSFSTLEIQRTEQGDSAMYLCASSPDRPNEKLFFGSGTQLSVL.